The 14 T cell receptor beta chains listed next were all sequenced from one sample in a study of shared clonotypes between healthy human individuals. Sequenced by immunoSEQ multiplex PCR; TCRdb stores in-frame clones only, minus some. The sample comprises 2,100,000 or so clones, approximately 96% of which are singletons, and more than 0.1% rests with the top ten. Sequencing was done on a sample of naive CD4+ T cells sorted from blood. Subset indicated: CD45RA+ positively selected. Receptors originate from a man between 18 and 29 years old in good health.

V gene TRBV2 combines with J gene TRBJ2-7, with 9 bases identical to TRBD1. The CDR3 length is 17 residues. V was pared by 2 bases and J by 5 bases, with 13 bases of the junction left unmatched. Per the germline V gene, CDR1 is SNHLY and CDR2 is FYNNEI. The CDR3 DNA reads TGTGCCAGCAGTGAAAGGGTATATCGGGACAGGGCGCACGAGCAGTACTTC. Amino acid sequence: CASSERVYRDRAHEQYF. Combining the CDR3 with reference TRBV2 and TRBJ2-7 gives the whole variable domain EPEVTQTPSHQVTQMGQEVILRCVPISNHLYFYWYRQILGQKVEFLVSFYNNEISEKSEIFDDQFSVERPDGSNFTLKIRSTKLEDSAMYFCASSERVYRDRAHEQYFGPGTRLTVT.

This clone is a singleton in its sample. The V and J genes are TRBV5-1 and TRBJ2-5, with TRBD2 identical over 15 bases. The length of the CDR3 is 15 residues. CDR1 SGHRS and CDR2 YFSETQ come from the germline V gene. Trimming took 5 bases from V and 7 from J; bases not matched to a gene: 6. The CDR3 here is CASRPGLAGGVTQYF. The DNA for the CDR3 is TGCGCCAGCAGGCCGGGACTAGCGGGAGGAGTGACCCAGTACTTC.

J is TRBJ2-7 and V is TRBV27, with 8 bases fitting TRBD1. The length of the CDR3 is 15 residues. Germline-derived CDR1 and CDR2 are MNHEY and SMNVEV (reference sequence). Trimming removed 5 bases from V and 0 bases from J; junction bases left unmatched: 6. CDR3 DNA: TGTGCCAGCAGTAAGACAGGGGCCGACTCCTACGAGCAGTACTTC. Amino acid sequence: CASSKTGADSYEQYF.

This clone was seen once. The rearrangement links TRBV14 to TRBJ1-2, with D perhaps matching TRBD1 (5 bases). CDR3 length: 14 residues. CDR1 SGHDN and CDR2 FVKESK come from the germline V gene. The germline V and J ends were trimmed by 4 bases and 7 bases, with 16 bases remaining between them. The CDR3 loop is CASSLLRELAGYTF. CDR3 bases: TGTGCCAGCAGCCTACTCAGGGAGCTGGCTGGCTACACCTTC.

The chain carries TRBV6-1 and TRBJ2-2; 11 nucleotides agree with TRBD1. Germline values: CDR1 MNHNS, CDR2 SASEGT. This CDR3 spans 12 amino acids. Trimming at V came to 11 bases and at J to 7 bases, leaving 3 bases not matched to a gene. The CDR3 region is CAGQGAGGELFF. CDR3 coding DNA: TGTGCCGGACAGGGGGCGGGCGGGGAGCTGTTTTTT.

V is TRBV15 and J is TRBJ1-2; D gene unclear. The CDR3 consists of 15 residues. V lost 1 base to trimming and J lost 3 bases, with 12 bases between them. Germline-derived CDR1 and CDR2 are LNHNV and YYDKDF (reference sequence). The CDR3 DNA is TGTGCCACCAGCAGAGTGGGCGGCGGGGACTATGGCTACACCTTC. The encoded protein is CATSRVGGGDYGYTF.

This clone has just one count. The chain combines TRBV5-4 with TRBJ2-7; D tentatively reads TRBD1 or TRBD2 (5 bases each). Germline loops: CDR1 SGHNT, CDR2 YYREEE (reference sequence). The CDR3 is 15 residues long. Deletions cut 3 bases from V and 5 bases from J, with 18 bases between. CDR3 loop: CASSSVGQGADEQYF. The CDR3, as DNA: TGTGCCAGCAGCTCGGTAGGGCAGGGAGCGGACGAGCAGTACTTC.

This chain connects TRBV7-8 to TRBJ2-4, with D possibly TRBD2 on 5 matching bases. This CDR3 is 17 amino acids long. CDR1 SGHVS and CDR2 FQNEAQ come from the germline V gene. V was shortened by 0 bases and J by 3 bases, with 15 bases between the two germline ends. Here the CDR3 reads CASSLARALSLKNIQYF. The CDR3 DNA reads as TGTGCCAGCAGCTTAGCGCGGGCACTCTCACTCAAAAACATTCAGTACTTC.

The chain couples TRBV30 to TRBJ1-1; no clear D. V lost 5 bases and J 0 bases, leaving 10 bases between the germline ends. The CDR3 runs 13 residues. CDR1 and CDR2 from the germline V gene are GTSNPN and SVGIG (reference sequence). The CDR3 region has the DNA TGTGCCTGGGTAAAACAGTTGAACACTGAAGCTTTCTTT. Translated: CAWVKQLNTEAFF. The full variable domain, in which reference TRBV30 and TRBJ1-1 provide the parts outside the CDR3, is SQTIHQWPATLVQPVGSPLSLECTVEGTSNPNLYWYRQAAGRGLQLLFYSVGIGQISSEVPQNLSASRPQDRQFILSSKKLLLSDSGFYLCAWVKQLNTEAFFGQGTRLTVV.

The rearrangement links TRBV2 to TRBJ2-5; the D is unclear. The germline V and J ends were trimmed by 7 bases and 5 bases, with 20 bases remaining between them. The CDR3 covers 15 residues. Germline V gene sequence: CDR1 SNHLY, CDR2 FYNNEI. This CDR3 is CASNSEAVLGETQYF. CDR3 DNA sequence: TGTGCCAGCAACTCCGAGGCGGTCTTGGGGGAGACCCAGTACTTC.

The chain is built from TRBV2 and TRBJ1-1; maybe TRBD1 (6 bases). Germline V gene lookup returns CDR1 SNHLY and CDR2 FYNNEI. The CDR3 spans 12 residues. V lost 4 bases to trimming and J lost 10 bases, with 13 bases between them. The CDR3 protein is CASSASQGPAFF. DNA of the CDR3: TGTGCCAGCAGTGCTTCACAGGGTCCAGCTTTCTTT.

Comments on this clone: The identical CDR3 is also encoded by other nucleotide sequences in the sample. V gene TRBV10-3 combines with J gene TRBJ2-2, with 7 bases that match TRBD1. Germline trimming cut 3 bases from V and 0 bases from J; bases unmatched to any gene: 1. Per germline, CDR1 ENHRY and CDR2 SYGVKD. This CDR3 region has 15 residues. This chain's CDR3 is CAISDGTANTGELFF. The CDR3 DNA reads as TGTGCCATCAGTGACGGGACAGCGAACACCGGGGAGCTGTTTTTT.

This sequence joins TRBV11-2 and TRBJ2-7; unclear D gene. The CDR3 contains 10 residues. Germline loops: CDR1 SGHAT, CDR2 FQNNGV. V lost 8 bases to trimming and J lost 1 base, with 3 bases between them. CDR3 protein: CASGSYEQYF. CDR3 nucleotides: TGTGCCAGCGGTTCCTACGAGCAGTACTTC.

The chain couples TRBV6-5 to TRBJ2-6, with D tentatively TRBD2 (5 bases). CDR1 is MNHEY and CDR2 is SVGAGI in the germline V gene. Trimming removed 2 bases from V and 3 bases from J, with 11 bases in between. The CDR3 totals 16 residues. CDR3 protein: CASSYRTGIGANVLTF. In nucleotides, the CDR3 is TGTGCCAGCAGTTACAGGACGGGGATTGGGGCCAACGTCCTGACTTTC.